The rows below give T cell receptor beta chains drawn from one sample of a study of T cell responses to AZD1222 COVID-19 vaccine. Repertoires were generated with immunoSEQ multiplex PCR, while TCRdb's copy carries only in-frame clones and drops some. This sample has some 150,000 clones, with roughly 86% found just once. Sequenced here: peripheral blood, sampled 28 days after the second AZD1222 dose. The source of these receptors is an adult who received the AZD1222 COVID-19 vaccine. The conserved cysteine and the conserved F or W are not part of the CDR3 here.

V gene	J gene	CDR3 protein
TRBV11-2	TRBJ2-3	ASSLDGRILTDTQY
TRBV3-1/TRBV3-2	TRBJ1-3	ASSQGSRGGVWNTIY
TRBV5-1	TRBJ1-1	ASSLERDRRGTEAF
TRBV4-2	TRBJ1-4	ASSQDGVSGSGEKLF
TRBV6-5	TRBJ1-2	ASRPSLTGDYGYT
TRBV27	TRBJ1-6	ASQDRGYSPLH
TRBV19	TRBJ1-5	ASRGGSHQPQH
TRBV11-3	TRBJ2-1	ASSLVANEQF
TRBV7-9	TRBJ1-1	ASSLAAGGDPNTEAF
TRBV19	TRBJ2-7	ASSIDGRYYEQY
TRBV5-1	TRBJ1-1	ASSSGTGGRTEAF
TRBV15	TRBJ2-7	ATSRDRGGSYEQY
TRBV28	TRBJ1-1	ASSLSNTEAF
TRBV19	TRBJ2-7	ASRTGEGREQY
TRBV9	TRBJ2-3	ASSVGGTDGDTQY
TRBV7-9	TRBJ1-2	ASSDLGQGATYGYT
TRBV9	TRBJ2-3	ASSVDPRGGSDTQY
TRBV6-6	TRBJ2-1	ASRGTGEIYNEQF
TRBV2	TRBJ1-4	ASSVQGFQEKLF
TRBV4-1	TRBJ2-1	ASSTGLAGFRTSYNEQF
TRBV10-3	TRBJ2-1	AISESSGEEQF
TRBV10-3	TRBJ2-7	AGGSMGSGNEQY
TRBV3-1/TRBV3-2	TRBJ1-4	ASSSGSREKLF
TRBV19	TRBJ1-1	ASSRVGMNTEAF
TRBV7-9	TRBJ1-4	ASTFNTGNEKLF
TRBV6-1	TRBJ1-6	ASSEVAGSPLH
TRBV19	TRBJ1-6	ASSIDGQQDSPLH
TRBV3-1/TRBV3-2	TRBJ2-1	ASSQAAGGIYNEQF
TRBV11-2	TRBJ2-1	ASSLTWGGGTQNEQF
TRBV19	TRBJ2-2	ASRAGGTSGGQNTGELF
TRBV10-3	TRBJ1-1	AIRLTGSMNTEAF
TRBV9	TRBJ1-2	ASSVEVGNYGYT
TRBV3-1/TRBV3-2	TRBJ1-2	ASSQGRARGDGYT
TRBV14	TRBJ2-1	ASSQVPGTSYNEQF
TRBV27	TRBJ1-2	ASSFAGVGGYT
TRBV28	TRBJ1-3	ASSLWLGNTIY
TRBV7-9	TRBJ2-7	ASSLDYREAEDRDHEQY
TRBV7-8	TRBJ1-1	ASSLAPGQGNTEAF
TRBV2	TRBJ1-1	ASSEGRGGVEAF
TRBV2	TRBJ1-6	ASSAPGQLNSPLH
TRBV6-5	TRBJ2-7	ASSYSAVSYEQY
TRBV5-6	TRBJ2-7	ASSLPRGLAGSYEQY
TRBV6-5	TRBJ2-3	ASSWDRTSTDTQY